These 19 T cell receptor beta chains share one sample of origin, sequenced in a study of neurological immune-mediated disorders. The time point denotes: technical triplicate 1. MiXCR, applied by TCRdb to the 5' RACE reads, yields one record per CDR3 protein. The sample includes fewer than 30,000 distinct CDR3 sequences, under 15% of them seen just once. The sample was CD4+ T cells from blood. These receptors were obtained from a female donor with HTLV-1-associated myelopathy (HAM/TSP).

This clonotype was detected ten times or more. DNA for the CDR3: TGTGCCAGCAGTCCTACAGGGAACTATGGCTACACCTTC. It is translated as CASSPTGNYGYTF. This chain links TRBV12-3 or TRBV12-4 with TRBJ1-2; weak D call: TRBD1 (6 bases). V lost 5 bases and J lost 2, with 9 bases in between. The CDR3 contains 13 residues.

There are many counts of this clonotype. V and J are TRBV5-1 and TRBJ1-1; TRBD1 matches at 8 bases. Losses at the gene ends were 5 bases for V and 1 base for J; bases not matched to a gene: 10. CDR1 is SGHRS, CDR2 YFSETQ, per germline. The length of the CDR3 is 16 residues. CDR3 sequence (DNA): TGCGCCAGCAGGGGAGGAGACAGGGGATGGAACACTGAAGCTTTCTTT. The encoded protein is CASRGGDRGWNTEAFF.

This clonotype came up many times. V is TRBV7-8 and J is TRBJ2-7, with 10 bases matching TRBD2. J lost 6 bases, V lost 6 bases, and 11 bases had no gene match. The CDR3 spans 15 residues. The germline gives CDR1 SGHVS, CDR2 FQNEAQ. The CDR3 nucleotides are TGTGCCAGCAGGCAAACTAGCGGGGCTCTCCTCGAGCAGTACTTC. Protein: CASRQTSGALLEQYF.

This clonotype was detected many times. The V gene is TRBV29-1, the J gene TRBJ1-6; D is undetermined. The CDR3 loop spans 11 amino acids. The V end lost 7 bases, the J end lost 9 bases, and 10 bases lay between the germline ends. Germline V gene sequence: CDR1 SQVTM, CDR2 ANQGSEA. Here the CDR3 reads CSAASRSPLHF. CDR3 nucleotide sequence: TGCAGCGCCGCCTCCCGTTCACCCCTCCACTTT.

This clonotype has ten or more counts. CDR3 amino acids: CASSYQASAYNEQFF. As DNA, the CDR3 is TGTGCCAGCAGTTATCAAGCTAGCGCTTACAATGAGCAGTTCTTC. The chain joins TRBV12-3 or TRBV12-4 to TRBJ2-1, with D possibly being TRBD2 (6 bases). This CDR3 has 15 residues. V was trimmed by 4 bases and J by 4 bases, leaving 14 bases between them.

In this sample, this clonotype turned up many times. V is TRBV5-1 and J is TRBJ2-3; 7 bases are a match to TRBD2. The CDR3 has 15 amino acids. Trimming took 4 bases from V and 7 from J; bases not matched to a gene: 12. Per the germline V gene, CDR1 is SGHRS and CDR2 is YFSETQ. DNA of the CDR3: TGCGCCAGCAGCCGGTGGGGGGGAGGGAGGAATACGCAGTATTTT. Amino acid sequence: CASSRWGGGRNTQYF. Supplemented by reference TRBV5-1 and TRBJ2-3, the full variable domain reads KAGVTQTPRYLIKTRGQQVTLSCSPISGHRSVSWYQQTPGQGLQFLFEYFSETQRNKGNFPGRFSGRQFSNSRSEMNVSTLELGDSALYLCASSRWGGGRNTQYFGPGTRLTVL.

This clonotype was observed many times. The chain is built from TRBV20-1 and TRBJ1-6; D not certain. V was clipped by 1 base and J by 1 base, with 14 bases between them. CDR1 and CDR2 (germline): DFQATT, SNEGSKA (reference sequence). The CDR3 runs 17 residues. This CDR3 is CSARARPLASYNSPLHF. The DNA for the CDR3 is TGCAGTGCTAGAGCCCGGCCCTTGGCGTCCTATAATTCACCCCTCCACTTT.

This clonotype was seen ten or more times. The genes are TRBV12-3 or TRBV12-4 and TRBJ1-5, with unresolved D. Trimming shortened V by 4 bases and J by 3 bases, and 7 bases separated the two germline ends. CDR3 length equals 13 residues. The CDR3 region has the DNA TGTGCCAGCAGTTGGACCCTCAATCAGCCCCAGCATTTT. Its protein product is CASSWTLNQPQHF.

This clonotype was observed at least ten times. The J gene is TRBJ2-3, the V gene TRBV6-5; possibly TRBD1 or TRBD2 for D (5 bases each). CDR1 is MNHEY, CDR2 SVGAGI, per germline. This CDR3 comprises 15 residues. V dropped 6 bases and J dropped 4 bases, with 17 bases sitting between them. The CDR3 sequence is CASSNLIGGADTQYF. The CDR3 nucleotides read TGTGCCAGCAGCAACCTAATTGGGGGAGCAGATACGCAGTATTTT.

By sample fraction, this clonotype is medium-sized. The J gene is TRBJ2-3, the V gene TRBV5-1; 8 positions match TRBD2. V was pared by 2 bases and J by 6 bases, with 11 bases of the junction left unmatched. This CDR3 region has 16 residues. The germline V gene has CDR1 SGHRS and CDR2 YFSETQ. The chain's CDR3 is CASSFGSGIFTDTQYF. CDR3 DNA: TGCGCCAGCAGCTTCGGTAGCGGGATTTTCACGGATACGCAGTATTTT.

The table lists this clonotype with many counts. The V call is TRBV7-2, the J call TRBJ2-7; D is ambiguous. Trimming left V 3 bases short and J 1 base short, with 10 bases between. Per the germline V gene, CDR1 is SGHTA and CDR2 is FQGNSA. The CDR3 spans 14 residues. The CDR3 DNA reads TGTGCCAGCAGCTTTATCTCGCAATCCTACGAGCAGTACTTC. As protein: CASSFISQSYEQYF.

This clonotype was seen many times. The V and J genes are TRBV7-2 and TRBJ2-3, with D uncertain. V was pared by 5 bases and J by 0 bases, with 12 bases between. CDR1 SGHTA and CDR2 FQGNSA come from the germline V gene. The CDR3 consists of 15 residues. The CDR3 DNA reads TGTGCCAGCAGCCCCGCTGGCCGGAGCACAGATACGCAGTATTTT. Translated, it gives CASSPAGRSTDTQYF.

There are many counts of this clonotype. This rearrangement joins TRBV30 to TRBJ1-2, with D perhaps TRBD1 (5 bases). The germline V gene has CDR1 GTSNPN and CDR2 SVGIG (reference sequence). The V gene lost 1 base and the J gene lost 5 bases, with 11 bases spanning the gap. The CDR3 is made up of 13 amino acids. In DNA, the CDR3 is TGTGCCTGGAGTGATGGCAGGGCTTATGGCTACACCTTC. It encodes CAWSDGRAYGYTF.

This clonotype has ten or more counts. The chain links TRBV7-2 to TRBJ2-3; tentative D call: TRBD2 (5 bases). Deletions cut 5 bases from V and 10 bases from J, with 13 bases between. Germline V gene sequence: CDR1 SGHTA, CDR2 FQGNSA. This CDR3 is 12 amino acids long. CDR3 in amino acids: CASSRGSFSQYF. The CDR3 DNA follows: TGTGCCAGCAGCCGGGGATCGTTCTCGCAGTATTTT.

There are many counts of this clonotype. The J gene is TRBJ2-3, the V gene TRBV7-3; D gene unclear. V shed 5 bases and J shed 4 bases, with 10 bases lying between them. The CDR3 contains 13 residues. Germline V gene lookup returns CDR1 SGHTA and CDR2 FQGTGA. The CDR3 is CASSLKGADTQYF. The DNA for the CDR3 is TGTGCCAGCAGCCTAAAGGGCGCAGATACGCAGTATTTT.

This clonotype was detected ten times or more. The J gene is TRBJ2-7, the V gene TRBV28; a weak D match, TRBD1 (5 bases). Trimming removed 6 bases from V and 4 bases from J, with 16 bases in between. Per germline, CDR1 MDHEN and CDR2 SYDVKM. The CDR3 loop spans 14 amino acids. The CDR3 DNA sequence: TGTGCCAGCAGAGGTGACAGCCCCGGTTACGAGCAGTACTTC. It is translated as CASRGDSPGYEQYF.

This clonotype was observed many times. The V and J genes are TRBV20-1 and TRBJ2-7, with TRBD1 identical over 9 bases. The CDR3 length is 13 residues. Germline V lookup: CDR1 DFQATT, CDR2 SNEGSKA (reference sequence). V was pared by 5 bases and J by 0 bases, with 2 bases of the junction left unmatched. CDR3 coding DNA: TGCAGTGCTGGACAGGGGAACTCCTACGAGCAGTACTTC. This translates into CSAGQGNSYEQYF.

At least ten counts were recorded for this clonotype. The V and J genes are TRBV5-5 and TRBJ1-6; 7 bases are a match to TRBD1. This CDR3 contains 16 residues. V lost 6 bases, J lost 0 bases, and 6 bases stayed unmatched. Per the germline V gene, CDR1 is SGHKS and CDR2 is YYEKEE (reference sequence). The CDR3 sequence is CASTGGTSSYNSPLHF. CDR3 sequence (DNA): TGTGCCAGCACAGGGGGTACAAGCTCCTATAATTCACCCCTCCACTTT. The full variable domain, completed using reference TRBV5-5 and TRBJ1-6, is DAGVTQSPTHLIKTRGQQVTLRCSPISGHKSVSWYQQVLGQGPQFIFQYYEKEERGRGNFPDRFSARQFPNYSSELNVNALLLGDSALYLCASTGGTSSYNSPLHFGNGTRLTVT.

This clonotype was observed many times. The chain carries TRBV6-6 and TRBJ2-7; 8 nucleotides align to TRBD2. Trimming cost V 5 bases and J 9 bases; bases outside gene matches: 12. Looked up from germline, CDR1 is MNHNY and CDR2 is SVGAGI (reference sequence). CDR3 length: 14 residues. The CDR3 loop reads CASSAPGLVAGQYF. The CDR3 nucleotides are TGTGCCAGCAGTGCGCCGGGACTAGTGGCGGGGCAGTACTTC.